A selection of T cell receptor beta chains follows, all from one sample in a study of T-cell memory formation after mild COVID-19. TCRdb passed the 5' RACE reads through MiXCR, listing each CDR3 protein once. The sample contains 25,000 or so distinct CDR3 sequences, roughly 7% of which appear only once. The sequencing input was PBMCs or a T cell subset sorted from them (not recorded which). The receptors here all came from an adult woman who had mild COVID-19 (a few samples of this study predate the infection). Cell type and time point are not known. The conserved cysteine and the conserved F or W are not part of the CDR3 here.

cdr3_aa: ASSPGGSGANVLT
j_call: TRBJ2-6
v_call: TRBV6-5

cdr3_aa: ASTRGQNSNQPQH
j_call: TRBJ1-5
v_call: TRBV2

cdr3_aa: ASTDPPPQGLIGELF
j_call: TRBJ2-2
v_call: TRBV12-3/TRBV12-4

cdr3_aa: ASSPRTSTDTQY
j_call: TRBJ2-3
v_call: TRBV19

cdr3_aa: ATSEAPNYGYT
j_call: TRBJ1-2
v_call: TRBV24-1

cdr3_aa: ASSATGVTEAF
j_call: TRBJ1-1
v_call: TRBV9

cdr3_aa: AIMDRSSNQPQH
j_call: TRBJ1-5
v_call: TRBV6-1

cdr3_aa: ASSLGAGYEQY
j_call: TRBJ2-7
v_call: TRBV7-2

cdr3_aa: ASSQGTRTGNTGELF
j_call: TRBJ2-2
v_call: TRBV4-3

cdr3_aa: ASSPGTAYEQY
j_call: TRBJ2-7
v_call: TRBV18

cdr3_aa: ASSYSGEAYNEQF
j_call: TRBJ2-1
v_call: TRBV11-3

cdr3_aa: ASSYYRGETQY
j_call: TRBJ2-5
v_call: TRBV5-6

cdr3_aa: ASSILRLQY
j_call: TRBJ2-3
v_call: TRBV12-3/TRBV12-4

cdr3_aa: ASSTEAGASDTQY
j_call: TRBJ2-3
v_call: TRBV6-4

cdr3_aa: ASSSLKGADTIY
j_call: TRBJ1-3
v_call: TRBV6-5

cdr3_aa: ASSTRGFRDQPQH
j_call: TRBJ1-5
v_call: TRBV19

cdr3_aa: ASSLESGRASYEQY
j_call: TRBJ2-7
v_call: TRBV7-9

cdr3_aa: ASSLAQLQETQY
j_call: TRBJ2-5
v_call: TRBV11-2

cdr3_aa: ATSRLAGTKAYEQY
j_call: TRBJ2-7
v_call: TRBV15

cdr3_aa: ASSSTSGGRDEQF
j_call: TRBJ2-1
v_call: TRBV9

cdr3_aa: ASSSSRLSNTEAF
j_call: TRBJ1-1
v_call: TRBV5-1

cdr3_aa: ASSLGDLPNYGYT
j_call: TRBJ1-2
v_call: TRBV5-1

cdr3_aa: ASSVGMRDTYYGYT
j_call: TRBJ1-2
v_call: TRBV9

cdr3_aa: ASSPPIWGARRVSNGYT
j_call: TRBJ1-2
v_call: TRBV12-3/TRBV12-4

cdr3_aa: ASSLIPSGTGGGTDTQY
j_call: TRBJ2-3
v_call: TRBV6-4

cdr3_aa: SVSLGDTEAF
j_call: TRBJ1-1
v_call: TRBV20-1

cdr3_aa: ASSLGSASYEQY
j_call: TRBJ2-7
v_call: TRBV7-8

cdr3_aa: ASSPGGDRAYEQY
j_call: TRBJ2-7
v_call: TRBV4-1

cdr3_aa: ASSLYASGIYNEQF
j_call: TRBJ2-1
v_call: TRBV27

cdr3_aa: ASSQETSYGYT
j_call: TRBJ1-2
v_call: TRBV4-2

cdr3_aa: ASSPQWGDRRGTEAF
j_call: TRBJ1-1
v_call: TRBV4-1

cdr3_aa: ASSLLPRTGNEQF
j_call: TRBJ2-1
v_call: TRBV27

cdr3_aa: ASSRYYRGPGYT
j_call: TRBJ1-2
v_call: TRBV5-6

cdr3_aa: ASGGGSEGVEQY
j_call: TRBJ2-7
v_call: TRBV25-1

cdr3_aa: ASSLAGTSGKEQY
j_call: TRBJ2-7
v_call: TRBV13

cdr3_aa: ASSFPTSGSEEQF
j_call: TRBJ2-1
v_call: TRBV7-9

cdr3_aa: ASSIRPSSGVRMRTYNEQF
j_call: TRBJ2-1
v_call: TRBV5-1